The next 18 T cell receptor beta chains were all read from a single sample in a study of T cells in Graves' hyperthyroidism and ophthalmopathy. Amplified TCR beta CDR3 regions came from RNA transcripts. The TCR CDR3 first-round RT-PCR relied on the HTBI primer set. TCRdb re-derived calls from the multiplex PCR reads in MiXCR, one entry per CDR3 protein. The repertoire holds about 210,000 distinct CDR3 sequences, with approximately 17% as singletons. Sequenced material: blood. The receptors were sampled from a man aged 45 to 65 with Graves' hyperthyroidism.

This clonotype was seen at least ten times. CDR3 sequence: CAWSVGAYNEQFF. The CDR3 nucleotides are TGTGCCTGGAGTGTGGGAGCTTACAATGAGCAGTTCTTC. V gene TRBV30 combines with J gene TRBJ2-1; maybe TRBD2 (5 bases). CDR3 length: 13 residues. The V gene's germline CDR1 is GTSNPN and CDR2 SVGIG (reference sequence). Trimming took off 0 bases at V and 4 bases at J, with 7 bases between the two ends.

Ten or more counts support this clonotype. The chain employs TRBV30 and TRBJ2-1, with D maybe TRBD2 (6 bases). With 2 bases removed from V and 9 bases from J, the gap between germline ends came to 17 bases. Germline values: CDR1 GTSNPN, CDR2 SVGIG (reference sequence). The CDR3 spans 14 residues. The CDR3 bases are TGTGCCTGGAGTCCGGGACTTCGGGGAGGTGAGCAGTTCTTC. Translating gives CAWSPGLRGGEQFF.

In this sample, this clonotype turned up many times. The CDR3 DNA reads TGTGCCAGCAGCTTAGTGGCAGGGAACTCTGGAAACACCATATATTTT. Protein product: CASSLVAGNSGNTIYF. J is TRBJ1-3 and V is TRBV7-2; D is possibly TRBD1 (5 bases). Germline lookup yields CDR1 SGHTA and CDR2 FQGNSA. The CDR3 has 16 amino acids. V was pared by 1 base and J by 0 bases, with 10 bases between.

The gene calls are TRBV6-4 and TRBJ2-3; 12 bases are shared with TRBD2. The ends lost 10 bases at V and 6 bases at J; junction bases unmatched: 14. The CDR3 totals 16 residues. CDR1 and CDR2 from the germline V gene are MRHNA and SNTAGT. CDR3 sequence (DNA): TGTGCCATCAAACGGGAGACTAGCGGGAGTTCGGATACGCAGTATTTT. It codes for CAIKRETSGSSDTQYF.

This clonotype was counted many times. The rearrangement links TRBV6-2 or TRBV6-3 to TRBJ2-3; D not resolved. Germline V gives CDR1 MNHEY, CDR2 SVGEGT. Trimming left V 1 base short and J 4 bases short, with 6 bases between. The CDR3 sequence is 13 residues long. CDR3 protein: CASSYYPADTQYF. CDR3 coding DNA: TGTGCCAGCAGTTACTATCCAGCAGATACGCAGTATTTT.

This clonotype was detected a few times. V and J are TRBV7-2 and TRBJ1-1; D remains ambiguous. The CDR3 has 13 amino acids. Trimming stripped 0 bases from V and 5 bases from J, with 7 bases between. Germline-derived CDR1 and CDR2 are SGHTA and FQGNSA. The chain's CDR3 is CASSLAQLTEAFF. The CDR3 region has the DNA TGTGCCAGCAGCTTAGCCCAGCTAACTGAAGCTTTCTTT.

A note on this clonotype: Since a much larger clone is just one base distant, this may be a read error. The chain is built from TRBV11-3 and TRBJ1-2; TRBD1 aligns across 8 bases. Trimming took 5 bases from V and 8 from J; bases not matched to a gene: 7. There are 13 residues in the CDR3. Germline V gene data show CDR1 as SGHNT and CDR2 as YENEEA. The CDR3 bases are TGTGCCAGCAGCCCGGGACAGGTGAGCGGCTACACCTTC. Amino acids: CASSPGQVSGYTF.

This clonotype was observed many times. The chain joins TRBV20-1 to TRBJ2-1; TRBD2 matches at 12 bases. There are 15 residues in the CDR3. CDR1 DFQATT and CDR2 SNEGSKA come from the germline V gene (reference sequence). J was trimmed by 7 bases and V by 3 bases; bases with no gene match: 7. The CDR3 sequence is CSARVTSGSLNEQFF. The CDR3 DNA follows: TGCAGTGCTAGGGTGACTAGCGGGAGTTTGAATGAGCAGTTCTTC.

This clonotype was seen at least ten times. This chain uses TRBV29-1 with TRBJ2-1; maybe TRBD1 (6 bases). This CDR3 is built from 13 residues. The germline V and J ends were trimmed by 7 bases and 8 bases, with 18 bases remaining between them. Germline CDR1 and CDR2: SQVTM and ANQGSEA. Written as DNA, the CDR3 is TGCAGCGCAGATCGACAGGAAATCTATGAGCAGTTCTTC. Encoded protein: CSADRQEIYEQFF.

The CDR3 nucleotides are TGTGCCAGCAGCCAAGAAGGCAGGGAGTTCTTC. It is translated as CASSQEGREFF. This chain uses TRBV3-1 with TRBJ2-1, with D possibly being TRBD1 (5 bases). Germline CDR1 and CDR2: LGHDT and YNNKEL (reference sequence). Trimming cost V 0 bases and J 14 bases, with 8 bases left between them. The CDR3 length is 11 residues.

Notes on this clonotype: This may be a read error, as it is one base from a much larger clone. The V call is TRBV7-8, the J call TRBJ1-4, with D tentatively TRBD1 (5 bases). CDR1 is SGHVS and CDR2 is FQNEAQ in the germline V gene. This CDR3 spans 16 amino acids. V shed 2 bases and J shed 8 bases, with 18 bases lying between them. CDR3 amino acids: CASSLLISRAGEKLFF. In DNA, the CDR3 is TGTGCCAGCAGCTTACTTATCTCCAGGGCTGGAGAAAAACTGTTTTTT. The whole variable domain, filled in from reference TRBV7-8 and TRBJ1-4, reads GAGVSQSPRYKVAKRGQDVALRCDPISGHVSLFWYQQALGQGPEFLTYFQNEAQLDKSGLPSDRFFAERPEGSVSTLKIQRTQQEDSAVYLCASSLLISRAGEKLFFGSGTQLSVL.

Ten or more counts support this clonotype. V is TRBV11-3 and J is TRBJ1-1; D unresolved. Trimming removed 8 bases from V and 7 bases from J, with 14 bases in between. Germline V gene data show CDR1 as SGHNT and CDR2 as YENEEA. The CDR3 extends over 12 amino acids. CDR3 sequence: CASGTSTLEAFF. The CDR3 DNA follows: TGTGCCAGCGGTACATCAACCCTTGAAGCTTTCTTT.

In this sample, this clonotype turned up many times. This chain uses TRBV3-1 with TRBJ1-1; D possibly corresponds to TRBD1 (5 bases). CDR3 length: 15 residues. Germline V CDR1 and CDR2: LGHDT, YNNKEL (reference sequence). V was cut by 4 bases and J by 3 bases, with 15 bases left in between. Written as DNA, the CDR3 is TGTGCCAGCAGCCCGAGCCGGGGGGGGGACACTGAAGCTTTCTTT. This translates into CASSPSRGGDTEAFF.

This clonotype was counted at least ten times. The chain combines TRBV12-3 or TRBV12-4 with TRBJ2-7; 7 nucleotides match TRBD1. V was pared by 6 bases and J by 0 bases, with 8 bases of the junction left unmatched. This CDR3 is built from 15 residues. This chain's CDR3 is CASRTDRDLSYEQYF. The CDR3 DNA follows: TGTGCCAGCAGAACTGACAGGGATCTCTCCTACGAGCAGTACTTC.

This clonotype was recorded at least ten times. CDR3 bases: TGTGCCAGCAGTGAAATGGCTAGCGGGAGTTTCACAGATACGCAGTATTTT. Protein product: CASSEMASGSFTDTQYF. This chain links TRBV2 with TRBJ2-3, with 10 bases lining up with TRBD2. The CDR3 is made up of 17 amino acids. The junction had 7 bases not matched to a gene; V was cut back by 2 bases and J by 2 bases. Per the germline V gene, CDR1 is SNHLY and CDR2 is FYNNEI.

This clonotype was picked up many times. The chain is built from TRBV5-1 and TRBJ1-4; the D gene is possibly TRBD1 (5 bases). CDR3 length equals 14 residues. Trimming took 4 bases from V and 5 from J, leaving 12 bases between them. Germline values: CDR1 SGHRS, CDR2 YFSETQ. The CDR3 protein is CASSTGTGNEKLFF. CDR3 coding DNA: TGCGCCAGCAGCACCGGGACGGGGAATGAAAAACTGTTTTTT.

This clonotype was recorded many times. The chain links TRBV5-1 to TRBJ2-2; no clear D. The CDR3 is made up of 14 amino acids. Germline V CDR1 and CDR2: SGHRS, YFSETQ. V lost 3 bases and J lost 1, with 7 bases in between. The CDR3 DNA reads TGCGCCAGCAGCTCGCGACAGAACACCGGGGAGCTGTTTTTT. Its translation: CASSSRQNTGELFF. Complete variable domain (other parts from reference TRBV5-1 and TRBJ2-2): KAGVTQTPRYLIKTRGQQVTLSCSPISGHRSVSWYQQTPGQGLQFLFEYFSETQRNKGNFPGRFSGRQFSNSRSEMNVSTLELGDSALYLCASSSRQNTGELFFGEGSRLTVL.

This clonotype has more than one count but fewer than ten. The chain has TRBV6-1 and TRBJ1-6; D is undetermined. Germline CDR1 reads MNHNS; CDR2 reads SASEGT. V shed 1 base and J shed 9 bases, with 16 bases lying between them. The CDR3 is 16 amino acids. The CDR3 sequence is CASSEGRATGRSPLHF. As DNA, the CDR3 is TGTGCCAGCAGTGAAGGGAGGGCAACCGGCCGTTCACCCCTCCACTTT.